This TCR beta chain was sequenced for a study of T cell repertoires in cytomegalovirus infection. The CDR3 extends over 17 amino acids. Germline CDR1 is DFQATT and CDR2 is SNEGSKA (reference sequence). The ends lost 6 bases at V and 1 base at J; junction bases unmatched: 11. TCRdb used MiXCR to reprocess the reads, holding one entry per CDR3 protein. In the table there are about 830,000 distinct CDR3 sequences, approximately 29% of which are singletons. This clonotype has at least ten counts. Its antigen is not known. The sequencing used cultured CD8+ T cells from PBMCs, collected from culture after CMV antigen stimulation. V gene TRBV20-1 combines with J gene TRBJ2-3; 12 nucleotides align to TRBD2. This clonotype originated in a human donor in good health (CMV status not recorded). Some clones in this sample may be carry-over from other donors' samples. The CDR3 loop reads CSANRLAGGPGTDTQYF. CDR3 coding DNA: TGCAGTGCCAACCGGCTAGCGGGGGGGCCGGGCACAGATACGCAGTATTTT.